This TCR beta chain comes out of a study of Graves' ophthalmopathy and Graves' hyperthyroidism. Study results and limitations: Appearing in blood as well were most expanded thyroid clonotypes above 0.001 frequency.

About this clonotype itself: Its antigen is unidentified.

Between the trimmed V and J ends, which lost 4 bases and 6 bases, there was a span of 12 bases. The germline V gene encodes CDR1 GTSNPN and CDR2 SVGIG (reference sequence). The CDR3 sequence is 13 residues long. Investigators amplified TCR beta CDR3 regions from RNA transcripts. An initial RT-PCR round employing HTBI primers preceded a second-round multiplex PCR. One entry per CDR3 protein results from TCRdb running MiXCR on the multiplex PCR reads. The sample has a few hundred thousand distinct CDR3 sequences; under 25% are singletons. The source of this sequence is a woman between 45 and 60 years old with Graves' ophthalmopathy. The rearrangement joins TRBV30 to TRBJ2-2, with D tentatively TRBD1 or TRBD2 (5 bases each). The source material was peripheral blood. The CDR3 bases are TGTGCCTGGATCTGGGGGAGTTCCGGGGAGCTGTTTTTT. As protein: CAWIWGSSGELFF.